These 7 T cell receptor beta chains were sequenced from one sample in a study of blood T cell repertoires in COVID-19. Using immunoSEQ multiplex PCR, the repertoire was profiled, and TCRdb retains in-frame clones only, with some absent. The sample carries about 180,000 clones, over 75% recorded once. Material for sequencing was peripheral blood. The origin of the receptors is a person between 65 and 79 years old with COVID-19, enrolled during active disease.

V is TRBV10-3 and J is TRBJ1-6, with a weak D call TRBD1 (5 bases). Trimming removed 0 bases from V and 7 bases from J, with 13 bases in between. Germline V gene lookup returns CDR1 ENHRY and CDR2 SYGVKD. CDR3 size: 16 residues. CDR3 in DNA: TGTGCCATCAGTGAGTCACCGGGGGGAGGGAATTCACCCCTCCACTTT. The encoded protein is CAISESPGGGNSPLHF.

J is TRBJ2-7 and V is TRBV28, with a tentative D call TRBD1 (5 bases). Germline assignment: CDR1 MDHEN and CDR2 SYDVKM. V lost 5 bases and J 1 base, leaving 15 bases between the germline ends. CDR3 length: 15 amino acids. The CDR3 spells CASSLDSYLSYEQYF. Here the CDR3 DNA reads TGTGCCAGCAGTCTCGACAGCTATCTATCCTACGAGCAGTACTTC.

The chain uses TRBV10-2 and TRBJ2-1; 7 bases match TRBD2. Germline-derived CDR1 and CDR2 are WSHSY and SAAADI. The J segment lost 4 bases and the V segment lost 5 bases, leaving 11 bases of the junction unmatched. The CDR3 loop spans 16 amino acids. CDR3 amino acids: CASSRGLLGGYNEQFF. DNA of the CDR3: TGCGCCAGCAGTAGGGGACTCCTCGGGGGGTACAATGAGCAGTTCTTC.

The chain is built from TRBV5-1 and TRBJ1-6; the D gene is possibly TRBD1 (6 bases). Deletions cut 3 bases from V and 8 bases from J, with 15 bases between. Germline CDR1 SGHRS, CDR2 YFSETQ. CDR3 size: 15 residues. CDR3 sequence: CASSWGQGLDSPLHF. The CDR3 nucleotides read TGCGCCAGCAGCTGGGGGCAGGGGTTGGATTCACCCCTCCACTTT. Filled out from reference TRBV5-1 and TRBJ1-6, the complete variable domain reads KAGVTQTPRYLIKTRGQQVTLSCSPISGHRSVSWYQQTPGQGLQFLFEYFSETQRNKGNFPGRFSGRQFSNSRSEMNVSTLELGDSALYLCASSWGQGLDSPLHFGNGTRLTVT.

This chain's CDR3 is CASSYPRGFHQPQHF. DNA of the CDR3: TGTGCCAGCAGCTACCCGAGGGGGTTCCATCAGCCCCAGCATTTT. This chain links TRBV7-3 with TRBJ1-5, with D maybe TRBD1 (6 bases). The V end lost 4 bases, the J end lost 5 bases, and 15 bases lay between the germline ends. The germline V gene has CDR1 SGHTA and CDR2 FQGTGA. This CDR3 contains 15 residues.

Details on this clone: Without the conserved terminal phenylalanine or tryptophan, this CDR3 likely stems from a read error. The DNA is omitted, as the CDR3 cannot be located on it reliably, and the CDR3 follows TCRdb's listing. This chain connects TRBV28 to TRBJ2-7; the tabulated D call, TRBD1, remains unverified against the DNA. Germline CDR1 and CDR2: MDHEN and SYDVKM. The CDR3 comprises 13 residues, both ends counted. CDR3 loop: CASSQSTPPGVGL.

This clone was seen a handful of times. The chain couples TRBV5-1 to TRBJ1-1; the match to TRBD1 covers 9 bases. V trimming: 2 bases; J trimming: 3 bases; junction bases outside the gene matches: 14. The germline V gene encodes CDR1 SGHRS and CDR2 YFSETQ. The CDR3 runs to 18 residues. The CDR3 is CASSLGALRTGGHTEAFF. The CDR3 bases are TGCGCCAGCAGCTTAGGGGCCCTCCGAACAGGGGGCCACACTGAAGCTTTCTTT.